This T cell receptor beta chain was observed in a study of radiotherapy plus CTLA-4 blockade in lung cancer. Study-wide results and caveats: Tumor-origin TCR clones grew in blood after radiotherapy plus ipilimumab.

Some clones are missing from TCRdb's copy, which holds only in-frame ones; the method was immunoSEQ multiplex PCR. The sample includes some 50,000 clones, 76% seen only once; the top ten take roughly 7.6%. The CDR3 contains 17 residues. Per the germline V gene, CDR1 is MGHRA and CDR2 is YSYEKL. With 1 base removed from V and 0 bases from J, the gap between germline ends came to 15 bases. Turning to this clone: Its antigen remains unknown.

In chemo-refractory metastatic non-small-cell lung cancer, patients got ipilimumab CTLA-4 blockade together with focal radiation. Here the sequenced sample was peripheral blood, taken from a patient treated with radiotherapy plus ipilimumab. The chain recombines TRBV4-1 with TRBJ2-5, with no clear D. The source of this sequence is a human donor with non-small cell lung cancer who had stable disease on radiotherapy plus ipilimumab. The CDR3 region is CASSQAPGQVYQETQYF. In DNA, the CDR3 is TGCGCCAGCAGCCAAGCTCCCGGGCAAGTGTACCAAGAGACCCAGTACTTC.